Listed here are 22 T cell receptor beta chains from one sample, sequenced in a study of T cells in Graves' hyperthyroidism and ophthalmopathy. TCR beta CDR3 region amplification was performed from RNA transcripts. HTBI primers were used for first-round RT-PCR of the TCR CDR3. TCRdb re-derived calls from the multiplex PCR reads in MiXCR, one entry per CDR3 protein. Of 300,000 to 450,000 distinct CDR3 sequences in the sample, around 14% were seen once. Material: blood. These receptors were obtained from an older woman with Graves' hyperthyroidism.

The table lists this clonotype with many counts. The rearrangement joins TRBV18 to TRBJ1-1; 9 nucleotides line up with TRBD1. Unmatched junction bases numbered 9, after V lost 3 bases and J lost 4 bases. From germline, CDR1 is KGHSH and CDR2 LQKENI. The CDR3 contains 16 residues. The CDR3 here is CASSPQQGAVGTEAFF. The DNA for the CDR3 is TGTGCCAGCTCACCGCAACAGGGGGCGGTGGGCACTGAAGCTTTCTTT.

This clonotype was detected ten times or more. The genes are TRBV28 and TRBJ2-7, with TRBD2 as a possible D gene (7 bases). This CDR3 region has 14 residues. V dropped 5 bases and J dropped 6 bases, with 17 bases sitting between them. CDR1 and CDR2 (germline): MDHEN, SYDVKM. CDR3 loop: CASSAGVGAREQYF. CDR3 nucleotide sequence: TGTGCCAGCAGTGCGGGAGTGGGGGCACGCGAGCAGTACTTC.

This clonotype appeared a few times. The gene calls are TRBV27 and TRBJ2-7; 7 positions agree with TRBD2. The CDR3 loop spans 13 amino acids. The trim removed 7 bases at V and 3 bases at J, leaving 6 bases unmatched. Germline lookup yields CDR1 MNHEY and CDR2 SMNVEV (reference sequence). CDR3: CASMGGAFYEQYF. The CDR3 nucleotides are TGTGCCAGCATGGGAGGGGCCTTCTACGAGCAGTACTTC.

V and J are TRBV30 and TRBJ1-1; D not resolved. Between the trimmed V and J ends, which lost 3 bases and 8 bases, there was a span of 13 bases. This CDR3 is built from 12 residues. In germline, CDR1 is GTSNPN, CDR2 SVGIG (reference sequence). The CDR3 reads CAWSLQAVEAFF. Here the CDR3 DNA reads TGTGCCTGGAGCCTCCAAGCCGTGGAAGCTTTCTTT.

The rearrangement joins TRBV10-3 to TRBJ2-2, with TRBD1 identical over 8 bases. Unmatched junction bases numbered 3, after V lost 6 bases and J lost 0 bases. The CDR3 is 15 amino acids. Germline assignment: CDR1 ENHRY and CDR2 SYGVKD. CDR3 sequence reads: CAIRRQGTNTGELFF. CDR3 in DNA: TGTGCCATCAGGAGACAGGGGACGAACACCGGGGAGCTGTTTTTT.

The sample holds many counts of this clonotype. The V gene is TRBV20-1, the J gene TRBJ1-4, with D unclear. The CDR3 spans 14 residues. The germline V gene encodes CDR1 DFQATT and CDR2 SNEGSKA (reference sequence). Trimming left V 6 bases short and J 7 bases short, with 18 bases between. This CDR3 is CSAGPRGSREKLFF. The DNA of the CDR3 is TGCAGTGCGGGCCCCCGGGGAAGCCGTGAAAAACTGTTTTTT.

J is TRBJ2-7 and V is TRBV28; unclear D gene. V gave up 2 bases and J gave up 0 bases, with 17 bases separating them. Germline-derived CDR1 and CDR2 are MDHEN and SYDVKM. The CDR3 has 17 amino acids. The DNA of the CDR3 is TGTGCCAGCAGTTTAGAATCCGGGCCCTCGGCCTCCTACGAGCAGTACTTC. It encodes CASSLESGPSASYEQYF.

This clonotype was counted at least ten times. J is TRBJ2-1 and V is TRBV5-1; 14 bases match TRBD2. V trimming: 4 bases; J trimming: 8 bases; junction bases outside the gene matches: 8. Germline values: CDR1 SGHRS, CDR2 YFSETQ. The CDR3 has 16 residues. In DNA, the CDR3 is TGCGCCAGCAGCGCTTCGGGACTAGCGGGAGCACATGAGCAGTTCTTC. This encodes CASSASGLAGAHEQFF.

This clonotype was seen a handful of times. The chain recombines TRBV28 with TRBJ1-4, with D hard to call. The length of the CDR3 is 13 residues. Germline lookup yields CDR1 MDHEN and CDR2 SYDVKM. V was shortened by 10 bases and J by 8 bases, with 17 bases between the two germline ends. CDR3 sequence reads: CATERHGKEKLFF. As DNA, the CDR3 is TGTGCCACCGAAAGACACGGAAAGGAAAAACTGTTTTTT.

This clonotype has just a few counts. This rearrangement joins TRBV19 to TRBJ2-7, with TRBD2 matching over 11 bases. The CDR3 loop spans 14 amino acids. The junction had 0 bases not matched to a gene; V was cut back by 2 bases and J by 3 bases. Germline V gene sequence: CDR1 LNHDA, CDR2 SQIVND (reference sequence). The CDR3 nucleotides read TGTGCCAGTAGTATACTAGCGGGGGGCTACGAGCAGTACTTC. This codes for CASSILAGGYEQYF.

This sequence joins TRBV19 and TRBJ2-1, with TRBD1 as a possible D gene (7 bases). The germline V gene has CDR1 LNHDA and CDR2 SQIVND (reference sequence). The CDR3 is made up of 17 amino acids. V was trimmed by 4 bases and J by 1 base, leaving 17 bases between them. CDR3 nucleotide sequence: TGTGCCAGTAGTAGCCAGGGGGGTCCCCTGTCCTACAATGAGCAGTTCTTC. This sequence encodes CASSSQGGPLSYNEQFF.

This clonotype was detected a few times. This rearrangement joins TRBV19 to TRBJ2-2, with D unresolved. The germline CDR1 and CDR2 sequences are LNHDA and SQIVND (reference sequence). The CDR3 has 16 residues. Deletions cut 6 bases from V and 5 bases from J, with 19 bases between. Here the CDR3 reads CASSHGLGRWTGELFF. CDR3 coding DNA: TGTGCCAGTAGCCATGGGCTGGGCCGATGGACCGGGGAGCTGTTTTTT.

The CDR3 DNA reads TGCGCCAGCTCCGGGACCCTGAACACCCAGTACTTC. Translation gives CASSGTLNTQYF. The chain employs TRBV4-1 and TRBJ2-5; possibly TRBD1 or TRBD2 for D (5 bases each). Germline V gene lookup returns CDR1 MGHRA and CDR2 YSYEKL. The CDR3 is 12 residues long. V gave up 8 bases and J gave up 8 bases, with 15 bases separating them.

In this sample, this clonotype turned up many times. The rearrangement uses TRBV5-1 and TRBJ1-1; D might be TRBD1 (5 bases). Germline V CDR1 and CDR2: SGHRS, YFSETQ. V was pared by 0 bases and J by 3 bases, with 9 bases between. The CDR3 is made up of 14 amino acids. CDR3 coding DNA: TGCGCCAGCAGCTTGGCGGGGCCCGACACTGAAGCTTTCTTT. As protein: CASSLAGPDTEAFF.

The chain joins TRBV9 to TRBJ1-6; possible D gene TRBD1, 5 bases. The V and J ends lost 3 bases and 10 bases respectively, with 11 bases between them. The CDR3 extends over 13 amino acids. Germline assignment: CDR1 SGDLS and CDR2 YYNGEE. CDR3 protein: CASSGGTASPLHF. The CDR3 DNA reads TGTGCCAGCAGCGGAGGGACGGCCTCACCCCTCCACTTT.

The V and J genes are TRBV5-1 and TRBJ1-5; 7 bases line up with TRBD1. Germline V gives CDR1 SGHRS, CDR2 YFSETQ. This CDR3 region has 15 residues. Losses at the gene ends were 5 bases for V and 3 bases for J; bases not matched to a gene: 8. This CDR3 reads CASSRTGQSNQPQHF. The CDR3 bases are TGCGCCAGCAGTCGTACGGGACAGTCCAATCAGCCCCAGCATTTT.

This clonotype has a count of ten or more. The chain carries TRBV7-9 and TRBJ1-1; 7 nucleotides agree with TRBD1. The CDR3 totals 14 residues. Germline CDR1 and CDR2: SEHNR and FQNEAQ (reference sequence). With V trimmed by 5 bases and J by 4 bases, 7 bases remained unmatched. The CDR3 here is CASSATQGSTEAFF. DNA of the CDR3: TGTGCCAGCAGCGCGACACAGGGGAGCACTGAAGCTTTCTTT.

The chain recombines TRBV20-1 with TRBJ1-1, with a possible D match to TRBD1 (5 bases). There are 14 residues in the CDR3. Germline loops: CDR1 DFQATT, CDR2 SNEGSKA (reference sequence). The V end was cut by 6 bases, the J end by 4 bases, with 18 bases between. CDR3 protein: CSARGGGSSTEAFF. The CDR3 region has the DNA TGCAGTGCCCGTGGGGGGGGGTCTTCCACTGAAGCTTTCTTT.

Comment on this clonotype: A read error may explain this, as a much larger clone is one base away. The V call is TRBV15, the J call TRBJ2-7; 7 bases fit TRBD1. J was trimmed by 6 bases and V by 1 base; bases with no gene match: 9. Germline lookup yields CDR1 LNHNV and CDR2 YYDKDF (reference sequence). The length of the CDR3 is 15 residues. The CDR3 here is CATSRAGQLVVEQYF. The DNA of the CDR3 is TGTGCCACCAGCAGAGCGGGACAGTTAGTTGTCGAGCAGTACTTC.

In its sample, this clonotype was seen many times. The chain uses TRBV29-1 and TRBJ2-7; TRBD2 matches at 7 bases. The CDR3 loop spans 14 amino acids. V was clipped by 6 bases and J by 1 base; unmatched bases: 9. Germline values: CDR1 SQVTM, CDR2 ANQGSEA. The CDR3 nucleotides read TGCAGCGTGGGGGGGACTGGCAGATCCTACGAGCAGTACTTC. It codes for CSVGGTGRSYEQYF.

The J gene is TRBJ2-3, the V gene TRBV14; 8 positions match TRBD2. The CDR3 is 16 amino acids. V lost 8 bases and J lost 2; bases outside the gene matches: 12. Germline V gene lookup returns CDR1 SGHDN and CDR2 FVKESK. In nucleotides, the CDR3 is TGTGCCAGCGTAACTCGACTAGCGAGTTTCACAGATACGCAGTATTTT. Encoded protein: CASVTRLASFTDTQYF. The full variable domain, its missing parts supplied by reference TRBV14 and TRBJ2-3, is EAGVTQFPSHSVIEKGQTVTLRCDPISGHDNLYWYRRVMGKEIKFLLHFVKESKQDESGMPNNRFLAERTGGTYSTLKVQPAELEDSGVYFCASVTRLASFTDTQYFGPGTRLTVL.

This clonotype appeared many times. The gene calls are TRBV29-1 and TRBJ2-7; 11 bases map to TRBD2. CDR1 is SQVTM and CDR2 is ANQGSEA in the germline V gene. The V and J ends lost 3 bases and 4 bases, in that order; junction bases with no gene match: 2. The CDR3 length is 13 residues. The CDR3 sequence is CSVESSGRYEQYF. CDR3 nucleotides: TGCAGCGTTGAGTCTAGCGGGAGGTACGAGCAGTACTTC.